This T cell receptor beta chain was recorded in a study of T-cell memory formation after mild COVID-19. General study points: CD4+ bias marked clones expanding day 15 to 37, unlike balanced contracting clones.

Remarks on this clonotype: Its target is unknown. One base away lies a much larger clone, so this may be a sequencing read error.

Employing constant-segment primers, 5'RACE generated TCR alpha and TCR beta cDNA libraries bearing sample barcodes and UMIs. TCRdb processed the 5' RACE reads anew with MiXCR; each CDR3 protein has one entry. Of about 400,000 distinct CDR3 sequences detected, 15% to 20% appear once; the ten largest clones hold about 22%. This sequence originates from a man younger than 35 who had mild COVID-19 (a few samples of this study predate the infection). Cell type and time point are not known. Sequenced material: PBMCs or a T cell subset sorted from them (not recorded which).

CDR3 amino acids: CASSFMDEQYF. Here the CDR3 DNA reads TGTGCCAGCAGCTTCATGGACGAGCAGTACTTC. The rearrangement links TRBV7-9 to TRBJ2-7; D gene uncertain. V shed 3 bases and J shed 5 bases, with 5 bases lying between them. Germline V gene sequence: CDR1 SEHNR, CDR2 FQNEAQ (reference sequence). The CDR3 length is 11 residues.